The 18 T cell receptor beta chains given below trace back to one sample, sequenced in a study of T cells in Graves' hyperthyroidism and ophthalmopathy. From RNA transcripts, TCR beta CDR3 regions were amplified. A set of HTBI primers served as the primers for a first-round RT-PCR of the TCR CDR3. One entry per CDR3 protein results from TCRdb running MiXCR on the multiplex PCR reads. This table has 450,000 to 650,000 distinct CDR3 sequences, 14% appearing once. Sequencing was carried out using blood. The receptor set was obtained from a woman aged 18-29 years with Graves' ophthalmopathy.

This clonotype was seen ten or more times. The chain has TRBV6-2 or TRBV6-3 and TRBJ2-1; a weak D match, TRBD1 (6 bases). V lost 0 bases, J lost 6 bases, and 12 bases lay in between. This CDR3 has 15 residues. From germline, CDR1 is MNHEY and CDR2 SVGEGT. This chain's CDR3 is CASSYSRGHRNEQFF. The CDR3 nucleotides read TGTGCCAGCAGTTACTCGAGGGGACACCGCAATGAGCAGTTCTTC.

The sample holds a few counts of this clonotype. The gene calls are TRBV6-1 and TRBJ2-1; 8 positions agree with TRBD1. V trimming: 5 bases; J trimming: 7 bases; junction bases outside the gene matches: 4. The CDR3 covers 13 residues. CDR1 is MNHNS, CDR2 SASEGT, per germline. CDR3 sequence reads: CASSPDRANEQFF. CDR3 DNA sequence: TGTGCCAGCAGTCCGGACAGGGCGAATGAGCAGTTCTTC.

Ten or more counts support this clonotype. V gene TRBV10-3 combines with J gene TRBJ1-1; the D is unclear. CDR1 is ENHRY, CDR2 SYGVKD, per germline. Trimming pared 4 bases from V and 0 bases from J, leaving 9 bases between. The CDR3 has 14 residues. CDR3 nucleotide sequence: TGTGCCATCAGTGCCCCGGGGTTGAACACTGAAGCTTTCTTT. Translated: CAISAPGLNTEAFF.

Ten or more counts support this clonotype. This chain uses TRBV30 with TRBJ2-1; TRBD2 aligns across 8 bases. After removal of 1 base from V and 8 bases from J, the junction contained 7 bases not matched to a gene. This CDR3 has 14 residues. The germline CDR1 and CDR2 sequences are GTSNPN and SVGIG (reference sequence). The CDR3 sequence is CAWSAGGPWDEQFF. The DNA for the CDR3 is TGTGCCTGGAGTGCGGGGGGGCCCTGGGATGAGCAGTTCTTC. The full variable domain, in which reference TRBV30 and TRBJ2-1 provide the parts outside the CDR3, is SQTIHQWPATLVQPVGSPLSLECTVEGTSNPNLYWYRQAAGRGLQLLFYSVGIGQISSEVPQNLSASRPQDRQFILSSKKLLLSDSGFYLCAWSAGGPWDEQFFGPGTRLTVL.

This clonotype was observed at least ten times. The rearrangement uses TRBV11-3 and TRBJ1-1, with a weak D call TRBD1 (6 bases). Germline V gives CDR1 SGHNT, CDR2 YENEEA. The V end was cut by 5 bases, the J end by 1 base, with 11 bases between. CDR3 length equals 14 residues. CDR3: CASSPRGGNTEAFF. The CDR3 nucleotides read TGTGCCAGCAGCCCACGAGGGGGGAACACTGAAGCTTTCTTT.

This clonotype has at least ten counts. The chain has TRBV6-1 and TRBJ1-5; D not certain. The CDR3 has 14 amino acids. Germline assignment: CDR1 MNHNS and CDR2 SASEGT. Deletions cut 2 bases from V and 1 base from J, with 6 bases between. The CDR3 coding sequence is TGTGCCAGCAGTGAAATGGTGAGCAATCAGCCCCAGCATTTT. This encodes CASSEMVSNQPQHF.

This clonotype was recorded many times. This sequence joins TRBV11-2 and TRBJ2-1, with D uncertain. CDR1 is SGHAT, CDR2 FQNNGV, per germline. The CDR3 is 13 residues long. The V end was cut by 5 bases, the J end by 0 bases, with 5 bases between. The CDR3 is CASSRRSYNEQFF. CDR3 nucleotides: TGTGCCAGCAGCCGTCGCTCCTACAATGAGCAGTTCTTC. Full variable domain (rest looked up from reference TRBV11-2 and TRBJ2-1): EAGVAQSPRYKIIEKRQSVAFWCNPISGHATLYWYQQILGQGPKLLIQFQNNGVVDDSQLPKDRFSAERLKGVDSTLKIQPAKLEDSAVYLCASSRRSYNEQFFGPGTRLTVL.

The rearrangement uses TRBV7-2 and TRBJ1-1; TRBD1 aligns across 9 bases. Germline assignment: CDR1 SGHTA and CDR2 FQGNSA. CDR3 length: 16 residues. Germline trimming cut 5 bases from V and 0 bases from J; bases unmatched to any gene: 7. In nucleotides, the CDR3 is TGTGCCAGCAGCAAAGGGACAGGGAGGTTGAACACTGAAGCTTTCTTT. Translation: CASSKGTGRLNTEAFF.

This clonotype was seen many times. The chain has TRBV4-1 and TRBJ2-5, with D possibly called TRBD1 or TRBD2 (5 bases each). CDR1 and CDR2 from the germline V gene are MGHRA and YSYEKL. Trimming stripped 1 base from V and 1 base from J, with 10 bases between. CDR3 length equals 15 residues. In DNA form, the CDR3 reads TGCGCCAGCAGCCAAGGTGTGGGGGTCCAAGAGACCCAGTACTTC. Protein: CASSQGVGVQETQYF.

This clonotype was seen only a few times. The chain joins TRBV9 to TRBJ2-2; TRBD2 matches at 12 bases. V shed 2 bases, J shed 5 bases, and the junction held 16 bases outside the gene matches. In germline, CDR1 is SGDLS, CDR2 YYNGEE. The CDR3 consists of 20 residues. The CDR3 bases are TGTGCCAGCAGCGTTTTTGGGCGAACTAGCGGGAGGATGGGAACCGGGGAGCTGTTTTTT. Translated: CASSVFGRTSGRMGTGELFF.

This clonotype came up a few times. The V gene is TRBV29-1, the J gene TRBJ1-2; TRBD1 matches at 10 bases. Per the germline V gene, CDR1 is SQVTM and CDR2 is ANQGSEA. There are 13 residues in the CDR3. The V gene end was trimmed by 5 bases and the J gene end by 8 bases; junction bases not matched to a gene: 8. The CDR3 bases are TGCAGCGTTCTTGGACAGGGGGGTGGGGGCTACACCTTC. It yields the protein CSVLGQGGGGYTF.

At least ten counts were recorded for this clonotype. This sequence joins TRBV11-3 and TRBJ2-1; TRBD2 aligns across 7 bases. The CDR3 length is 16 residues. CDR1 is SGHNT and CDR2 is YENEEA in the germline V gene. V lost 2 bases, J lost 2 bases, and 6 bases stayed unmatched. The DNA of the CDR3 is TGTGCCAGCAGCTTATCGCCTGGGGGGGCCTACAATGAGCAGTTCTTC. Translated: CASSLSPGGAYNEQFF.

This clonotype was found many times. This chain uses TRBV11-2 with TRBJ2-1, with D maybe TRBD2 (5 bases). The CDR3 runs to 15 residues. Germline V gene data show CDR1 as SGHAT and CDR2 as FQNNGV. V lost 1 base and J 6 bases, leaving 13 bases between the germline ends. CDR3 protein: CASSLGVLEGNEQFF. The DNA for the CDR3 is TGTGCCAGCAGCTTAGGGGTTTTAGAGGGCAATGAGCAGTTCTTC.

Only a few counts were recorded for this clonotype. As the CDR3 is not closed by the conserved phenylalanine or tryptophan, this likely results from a read error. The chain joins TRBV20-1 to TRBJ1-1, with D tentatively TRBD1 (5 bases). This CDR3 has 14 amino acids. Germline assignment: CDR1 DFQATT and CDR2 SNEGSKA (reference sequence). With 5 bases removed from V and 1 base from J, the gap between germline ends came to 14 bases. CDR3 DNA sequence: TGCAGTGCTGGGGGGGAGGGATCGAACACTGAAGCTTTCTCT. It is translated as CSAGGEGSNTEAFS.

At least ten counts were recorded for this clonotype. This rearrangement joins TRBV7-2 to TRBJ1-6, with D hard to call. Germline CDR1 reads SGHTA; CDR2 reads FQGNSA. V lost 5 bases and J lost 8, with 10 bases in between. The CDR3 length is 13 residues. The CDR3 region is CASSEGRDSPLHF. The CDR3 coding sequence is TGTGCCAGCAGCGAAGGACGGGATTCACCCCTCCACTTT.

This clonotype showed up just a few times. V gene TRBV3-1 combines with J gene TRBJ2-7; possibly TRBD1 or TRBD2 for D (6 bases each). V lost 4 bases, J lost 2 bases, and 15 bases lay in between. This CDR3 is built from 15 residues. The germline gives CDR1 LGHDT, CDR2 YNNKEL (reference sequence). Written as DNA, the CDR3 is TGTGCCAGCAGCCCCCGGGCCCGGGGGCCCTACGAGCAGTACTTC. Translated: CASSPRARGPYEQYF.

The chain recombines TRBV4-2 with TRBJ2-3; 10 nucleotides align to TRBD2. CDR3 length: 16 amino acids. CDR1 and CDR2 from the germline V gene are LGHNA and YNFKEQ. V was clipped by 3 bases and J by 3 bases; unmatched bases: 6. CDR3 sequence reads: CASSHRKREGTDTQYF. In nucleotides, the CDR3 is TGTGCCAGCAGCCATAGAAAGCGGGAGGGGACAGATACGCAGTATTTT.

The table lists this clonotype with a few counts. This sequence joins TRBV11-2 and TRBJ1-2; no clear D. This CDR3 spans 13 amino acids. Germline loops: CDR1 SGHAT, CDR2 FQNNGV. V was pared by 5 bases and J by 8 bases, with 15 bases between. The CDR3 region has the DNA TGTGCCAGCAGCCCCCCCGGGAGCGGAGGCTACACCTTC. Its protein product is CASSPPGSGGYTF.